This entry features one TCR beta chain sequence. What it recognizes is unknown. These data belong to a study of shared clonotypes between healthy human individuals. Overall study results and limits: Naive subsets tended to show greater estimated richness than memory subsets. Among several donors, about 5% of naive CD4 clonotypes were found in common. Blood alone was sampled, and tissue repertoires likely differ.

The data were produced by immunoSEQ multiplex PCR, yet TCRdb's version contains in-frame clones alone and is incomplete. The sample carries 650,000 to 750,000 clones, less than 80% recorded once. The CDR3 is 14 amino acids. With 4 bases removed from V and 1 base from J, the gap between germline ends came to 11 bases. Germline V gene lookup returns CDR1 SGDLS and CDR2 YYNGEE. The V and J genes are TRBV9 and TRBJ1-1; D unclear. Sequencing used memory CD4+ T cells sorted from blood. Subset denoted: CD45RA-negative fraction. The TCR was taken from a woman in her 30s in good health. Here the CDR3 reads CASSRGPPNTEAFF. The CDR3 DNA is TGTGCCAGCAGCCGAGGACCGCCGAACACTGAAGCTTTCTTT.